This TCR beta chain is drawn from a study of cytomegalovirus exposure and HLA in healthy donors. PCR amplification relied on 60 Vbeta primers (plus 13 Jbeta primers). Clones were read by immunoSEQ multiplex PCR, and TCRdb kept only the in-frame ones, dropping some. Here the sample table reports around 44,000 clones. This CDR3 has 13 amino acids. Trimming took 4 bases from V and 4 from J, leaving 11 bases between them. Germline CDR1 reads GTSNPN; CDR2 reads SVGIG (reference sequence). The chain employs TRBV30 and TRBJ2-1; D is possibly TRBD2 (5 bases). The TCR was taken from a male donor in good health and CMV-seropositive. Sequenced sample: PBMCs. The CDR3 DNA sequence: TGTGCCTGGAATGAGGGAAATTACAATGAGCAGTTCTTC. Translated: CAWNEGNYNEQFF.